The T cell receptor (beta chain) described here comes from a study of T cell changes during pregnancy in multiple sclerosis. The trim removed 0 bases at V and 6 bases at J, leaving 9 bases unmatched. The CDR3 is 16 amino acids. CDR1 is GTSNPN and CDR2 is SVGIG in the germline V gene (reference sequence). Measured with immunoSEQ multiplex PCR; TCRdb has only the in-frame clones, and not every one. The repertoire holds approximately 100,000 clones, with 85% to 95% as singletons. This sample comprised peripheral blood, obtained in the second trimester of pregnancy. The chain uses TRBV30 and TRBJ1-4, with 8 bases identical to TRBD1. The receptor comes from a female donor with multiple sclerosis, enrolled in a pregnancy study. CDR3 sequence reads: CAWSVGSTGVYEKLFF. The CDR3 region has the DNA TGTGCCTGGAGTGTAGGATCGACAGGGGTATATGAAAAACTGTTTTTT.